Presented here are 22 T cell receptor beta chains from one specimen sequenced in a study of blood T cell repertoires in COVID-19. The data were produced by immunoSEQ multiplex PCR, yet TCRdb's version contains in-frame clones alone and is incomplete. Of about 330,000 clones in the sample, more than 75% were seen once. Material: PBMCs or T cells enriched from blood (not recorded which). The receptor source for this set is a woman aged 25 to 45 who had recovered from COVID-19.

This rearrangement joins TRBV7-6 to TRBJ2-7, with 7 bases matching TRBD1. CDR1 is SGHVS, CDR2 FNYEAQ, per germline. The CDR3 consists of 13 residues. Trimming cost V 6 bases and J 1 base; bases outside gene matches: 3. CDR3 loop: CASRQGPSYEQYF. The CDR3 nucleotides are TGTGCCAGCAGACAGGGGCCGTCCTACGAGCAGTACTTC.

The chain is built from TRBV7-9 and TRBJ1-3; the D gene is possibly TRBD1 (5 bases). V shed 5 bases and J shed 0 bases, with 11 bases lying between them. Germline CDR1 SEHNR, CDR2 FQNEAQ (reference sequence). This CDR3 has 15 amino acids. For the CDR3, the DNA is TGTGCCAGCAGCCGACAGAGCCTCTCTGGAAACACCATATATTTT. Protein: CASSRQSLSGNTIYF.

As DNA, the CDR3 is TGTGCCAGCAGCATGGGACACCAAGACTCCTATAATTCACCCCTCCACTTT. Translation: CASSMGHQDSYNSPLHF. This chain uses TRBV7-9 with TRBJ1-6; possibly TRBD1 for D (6 bases). This CDR3 is built from 17 residues. Per germline, CDR1 SEHNR and CDR2 FQNEAQ (reference sequence). Trimming removed 5 bases from V and 0 bases from J, with 14 bases in between.

This chain joins TRBV9 and TRBJ1-6; TRBD1 is a possible D gene (5 bases). Germline CDR1 reads SGDLS; CDR2 reads YYNGEE. The CDR3 is 14 amino acids. The ends were cut back, 0 bases at V and 10 bases at J, with 11 bases in the middle. In DNA form, the CDR3 reads TGTGCCAGCAGCGTAGGGGGGGTAGGATCACCCCTCCACTTT. Its protein product is CASSVGGVGSPLHF.

This chain links TRBV21-1 with TRBJ2-7; whether TRBD1, the table's D call, matches the DNA was not checked. TRBV21-1 is shown as a pseudogene. The CDR3 sequence is 11 residues long. The CDR3: CASSKWPGESF. The DNA for the CDR3 is TGTGCCAGCAGCAAATGGCCAGGGGAGAGCTTC.

The genes are TRBV5-1 and TRBJ1-2; TRBD1 matches 9 bases. The CDR3 sequence is 15 residues long. V lost 4 bases to trimming and J lost 5 bases; unmatched junction nucleotides: 9. Per the germline V gene, CDR1 is SGHRS and CDR2 is YFSETQ. The CDR3 bases are TGCGCCAGCAGCGCAGGGGACAGGGTGGAGTATGGCTACACCTTC. Its protein is CASSAGDRVEYGYTF.

The V gene is TRBV12-3 or TRBV12-4, the J gene TRBJ2-7; no definite D call. CDR3 length: 13 amino acids. V gave up 6 bases and J gave up 3 bases, with 12 bases separating them. The CDR3 here is CASSRARNYEQYF. The DNA of the CDR3 is TGTGCCAGCAGCCGTGCCAGGAACTACGAGCAGTACTTC.

V and J are TRBV11-2 and TRBJ2-7, with D maybe TRBD2 (5 bases). Germline values: CDR1 SGHAT, CDR2 FQNNGV. CDR3 size: 15 residues. V was clipped by 1 base and J by 2 bases, with 12 bases between them. The CDR3 bases are TGTGCCAGCAGCTTAGTGAGCGGAGGACCCTACGAGCAGTACTTC. This codes for CASSLVSGGPYEQYF.

This chain connects TRBV10-1 to TRBJ2-7; maybe TRBD2 (5 bases). The germline V and J ends were trimmed by 0 bases and 6 bases, with 9 bases remaining between them. Per the germline V gene, CDR1 is WNHNN and CDR2 is SYGVQD (reference sequence). The CDR3 spans 13 residues. The CDR3 DNA sequence: TGCGCCAGCAGTGAGTCGAGGGTCAGCGAGCAGTACTTC. This translates into CASSESRVSEQYF.

The gene calls are TRBV12-5 and TRBJ2-7; 7 nucleotides line up with TRBD1. The CDR3 contains 16 residues. Germline CDR1 LGHNT, CDR2 FRNRAP. With 1 base clipped from V and 0 bases from J, the junction kept 6 bases outside the gene matches. The CDR3 region is CASGLGGGQISYEQYF. The CDR3 nucleotides read TGTGCTAGTGGTTTGGGAGGGGGACAGATCTCCTACGAGCAGTACTTC. Full variable domain (remainder filled in from reference TRBV12-5 and TRBJ2-7): DARVTQTPRHKVTEMGQEVTMRCQPILGHNTVFWYRQTMMQGLELLAYFRNRAPLDDSGMPKDRFSAEMPDATLATLKIQPSEPRDSAVYFCASGLGGGQISYEQYFGPGTRLTVT.

The genes are TRBV11-2 and TRBJ2-1, with 8 bases that match TRBD1. Trimming cost V 1 base and J 7 bases; bases outside gene matches: 3. This CDR3 comprises 14 residues. The V gene's germline CDR1 is SGHAT and CDR2 FQNNGV. CDR3 nucleotides: TGTGCCAGCAGCTTAGTCCAGGGGGCAAATGAGCAGTTCTTC. It yields the protein CASSLVQGANEQFF.

This clone was recorded once. The rearrangement links TRBV18 to TRBJ1-1; D not resolved. V shed 1 base and J shed 0 bases, with 3 bases lying between them. The CDR3 has 13 residues. From germline, CDR1 is KGHSH and CDR2 LQKENI. The CDR3 spells CASSPRVNTEAFF. The CDR3 DNA reads TGTGCCAGCTCACCACGAGTGAACACTGAAGCTTTCTTT.

This chain uses TRBV2 with TRBJ1-5, with 8 bases aligning to TRBD1. CDR1 and CDR2 (germline): SNHLY, FYNNEI. V lost 5 bases, J lost 3 bases, and 6 bases stayed unmatched. The CDR3 runs to 15 residues. The CDR3 here is CASSSDRVLNQPQHF. Here the CDR3 DNA reads TGTGCCAGCAGTTCGGACAGGGTCCTCAATCAGCCCCAGCATTTT.

This rearrangement joins TRBV5-4 to TRBJ2-1, with TRBD1 identical over 7 bases. CDR1 is SGHNT, CDR2 YYREEE, per germline (reference sequence). Trimming removed 4 bases from V and 0 bases from J; junction bases left unmatched: 7. The CDR3 consists of 16 residues. CDR3 sequence: CASSPDRDFSYNEQFF. In nucleotides, the CDR3 is TGTGCCAGCAGCCCTGACAGGGATTTCTCCTACAATGAGCAGTTCTTC. Complete variable domain (other parts from reference TRBV5-4 and TRBJ2-1): ETGVTQSPTHLIKTRGQQVTLRCSSQSGHNTVSWYQQALGQGPQFIFQYYREEENGRGNFPPRFSGLQFPNYSSELNVNALELDDSALYLCASSPDRDFSYNEQFFGPGTRLTVL.

The genes are TRBV7-6 and TRBJ1-3; tentatively, D is TRBD1 (5 bases). From germline, CDR1 is SGHVS and CDR2 FNYEAQ. Between the trimmed V and J ends, which lost 2 bases and 0 bases, there was a span of 11 bases. This CDR3 has 16 residues. The CDR3 coding sequence is TGTGCCAGCAGCTTATCGACAGCCAACTCTGGAAACACCATATATTTT. It translates to CASSLSTANSGNTIYF. The whole variable domain, remainder taken from reference TRBV7-6 and TRBJ1-3, is GAGVSQSPRYKVTKRGQDVALRCDPISGHVSLYWYRQALGQGPEFLTYFNYEAQQDKSGLPNDRFSAERPEGSISTLTIQRTEQRDSAMYRCASSLSTANSGNTIYFGEGSWLTVV.

This clone was seen more than once but under ten times. The chain employs TRBV3-1 (or the pseudogene TRBV3-2) and TRBJ2-2, with D perhaps TRBD1 (5 bases). The CDR3 has 18 amino acids. From germline, CDR1 is LGHDT and CDR2 YNNKEL (reference sequence). V was cut by 0 bases and J by 5 bases, with 19 bases left in between. The CDR3 reads CASSQDQRRGAWTGELFF. The CDR3 nucleotides read TGTGCCAGCAGCCAAGATCAGCGTAGGGGCGCGTGGACCGGGGAGCTGTTTTTT.

This chain uses TRBV28 with TRBJ2-3; D not resolved. The germline V gene has CDR1 MDHEN and CDR2 SYDVKM. This CDR3 is 16 amino acids long. Deletions cut 2 bases from V and 0 bases from J, with 12 bases between. The CDR3: CASSLLIGSSTDTQYF. For the CDR3, the DNA is TGTGCCAGCAGTTTACTGATCGGTTCTAGCACAGATACGCAGTATTTT.

Judged by abundance, this clone is medium-sized (0.01 to 0.1%). The chain combines TRBV7-9 with TRBJ1-1; a possible D gene is TRBD1 (6 bases). The CDR3 has 15 residues. Germline V lookup: CDR1 SEHNR, CDR2 FQNEAQ (reference sequence). The V end was cut by 2 bases, the J end by 3 bases, with 13 bases between. The CDR3: CASSLRTGLDTEAFF. For the CDR3, the DNA is TGTGCCAGCAGCTTACGCACAGGGCTGGACACTGAAGCTTTCTTT.

The J gene is TRBJ1-1, the V gene TRBV19, with TRBD1 identical over 7 bases. There are 16 residues in the CDR3. The germline V gene encodes CDR1 LNHDA and CDR2 SQIVND (reference sequence). J lost 2 bases, V lost 7 bases, and 13 bases had no gene match. The CDR3 loop is CASTKLYRGHNTEAFF. The CDR3 DNA reads TGTGCCAGTACCAAACTCTACAGGGGCCATAACACTGAAGCTTTCTTT.

Regarding this clone: This CDR3 is also generated by other DNA sequences in the sample. The genes are TRBV7-2 and TRBJ1-5, with D unresolved. V was pared by 1 base and J by 6 bases, with 7 bases between. The CDR3 totals 13 residues. The V gene's germline CDR1 is SGHTA and CDR2 FQGNSA. The CDR3 DNA sequence: TGTGCCAGCAGCTTAGGCGGGAGTCAGCCCCAGCATTTT. Its protein product is CASSLGGSQPQHF.

The chain links TRBV2 to TRBJ1-4; 7 bases are shared with TRBD1. Germline CDR1 and CDR2: SNHLY and FYNNEI. There are 15 residues in the CDR3. V trimming: 7 bases; J trimming: 4 bases; junction bases outside the gene matches: 9. The CDR3 DNA reads TGTGCCAGCAAGAACGGGGGACAGCTTAATGAAAAACTGTTTTTT. Encoded protein: CASKNGGQLNEKLFF.

This chain links TRBV20-1 with TRBJ1-5, with D unclear. Trimming cost V 3 bases and J 3 bases, with 15 bases left between them. The CDR3 extends over 15 amino acids. CDR1 is DFQATT and CDR2 is SNEGSKA in the germline V gene (reference sequence). In DNA form, the CDR3 reads TGCAGTGCTAGTGATGGGAGTAGGGACAATCAGCCCCAGCATTTT. This gives the protein CSASDGSRDNQPQHF.